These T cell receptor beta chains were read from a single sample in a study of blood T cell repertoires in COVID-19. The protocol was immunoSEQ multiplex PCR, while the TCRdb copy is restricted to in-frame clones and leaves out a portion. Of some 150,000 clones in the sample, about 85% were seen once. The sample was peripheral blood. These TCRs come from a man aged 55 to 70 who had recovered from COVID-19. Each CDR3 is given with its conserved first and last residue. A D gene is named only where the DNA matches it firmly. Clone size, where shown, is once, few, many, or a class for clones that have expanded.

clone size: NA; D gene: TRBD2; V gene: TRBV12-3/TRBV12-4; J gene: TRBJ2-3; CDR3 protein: CASSRGGGNTQYF; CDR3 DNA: TGTGCCAGCAGTCGAGGCGGGGGAAATACGCAGTATTTT
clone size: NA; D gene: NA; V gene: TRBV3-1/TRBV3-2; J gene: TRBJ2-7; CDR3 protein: CASSTITPNEQYF; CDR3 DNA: TGTGCCAGCAGCACAATCACCCCGAACGAGCAGTACTTC
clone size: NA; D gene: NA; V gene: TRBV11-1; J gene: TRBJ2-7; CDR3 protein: CASSLGQSYEQYF; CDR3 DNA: TGTGCCAGCAGCTTAGGGCAATCCTACGAGCAGTACTTC
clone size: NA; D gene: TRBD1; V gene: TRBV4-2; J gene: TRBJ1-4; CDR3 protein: CASSQGQGSNEKLFF; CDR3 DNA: TGTGCCAGCAGCCAAGGACAGGGCTCTAATGAAAAACTGTTTTTT
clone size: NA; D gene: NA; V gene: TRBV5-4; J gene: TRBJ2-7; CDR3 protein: CASSFGAGGEQYF; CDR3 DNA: TGTGCCAGCAGCTTCGGGGCCGGGGGCGAGCAGTACTTC
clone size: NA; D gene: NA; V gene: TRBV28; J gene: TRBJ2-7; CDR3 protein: CARGPLCSFEVYEQYF; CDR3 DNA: TGTGCCAGGGGGCCCCTTTGTAGCTTTGAGGTCTACGAGCAGTACTTC
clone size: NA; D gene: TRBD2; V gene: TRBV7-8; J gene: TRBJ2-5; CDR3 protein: CASRSGGETQYF; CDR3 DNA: TGTGCCAGCAGGTCGGGAGGCGAGACCCAGTACTTC
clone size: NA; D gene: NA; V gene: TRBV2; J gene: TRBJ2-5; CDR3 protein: CASMEPGEKTQYF; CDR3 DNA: TGTGCCAGCATGGAGCCGGGGGAGAAGACCCAGTACTTC
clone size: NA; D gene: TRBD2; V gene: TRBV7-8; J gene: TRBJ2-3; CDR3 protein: CASSLAGSGGFADTQYF; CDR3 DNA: TGTGCCAGCAGCTTAGCGGGTAGCGGGGGGTTTGCAGATACGCAGTATTTT
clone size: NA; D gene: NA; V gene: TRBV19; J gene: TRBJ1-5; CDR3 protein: CASSIKASSNQPQHF; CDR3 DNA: TGTGCCAGTAGTATAAAAGCGTCCAGCAATCAGCCCCAGCATTTT
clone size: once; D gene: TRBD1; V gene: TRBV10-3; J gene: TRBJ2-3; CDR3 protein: CAISGQGQDTQYF; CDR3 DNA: TGTGCCATCAGTGGACAGGGGCAAGATACGCAGTATTTT
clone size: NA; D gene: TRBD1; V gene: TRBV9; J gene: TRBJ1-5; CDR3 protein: CASSRQGAGNQPQHF; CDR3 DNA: TGTGCCAGCAGCCGACAGGGGGCAGGGAATCAGCCCCAGCATTTT
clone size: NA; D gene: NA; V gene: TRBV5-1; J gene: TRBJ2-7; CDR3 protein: CASSLSEPQGGEQYF; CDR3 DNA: TGCGCCAGCAGCTTGTCGGAACCCCAGGGGGGCGAGCAGTACTTC
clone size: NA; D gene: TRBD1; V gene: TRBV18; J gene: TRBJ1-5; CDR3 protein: CASSLAGTENQPQHF; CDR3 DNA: TGTGCCAGCTCACTCGCCGGGACAGAGAATCAGCCCCAGCATTTT
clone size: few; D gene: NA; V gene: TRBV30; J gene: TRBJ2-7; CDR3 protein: CAWSVREYEQYF; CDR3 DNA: TGTGCCTGGAGTGTGCGAGAGTACGAGCAGTACTTC
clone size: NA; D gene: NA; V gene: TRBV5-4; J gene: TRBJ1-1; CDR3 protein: CASSPQGSRGTEAFF; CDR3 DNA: TGTGCCAGCAGCCCCCAGGGGTCCCGAGGCACTGAAGCTTTCTTT
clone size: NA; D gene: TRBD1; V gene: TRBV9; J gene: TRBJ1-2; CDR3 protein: CASSVAQGDDYGYTF; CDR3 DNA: TGTGCCAGCAGCGTAGCACAGGGGGATGACTATGGCTACACCTTC
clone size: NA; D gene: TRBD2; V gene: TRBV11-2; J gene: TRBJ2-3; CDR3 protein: CASRPSSGGAPDTQYF; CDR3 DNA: TGTGCCAGCAGACCTTCTAGCGGGGGGGCCCCAGATACGCAGTATTTT
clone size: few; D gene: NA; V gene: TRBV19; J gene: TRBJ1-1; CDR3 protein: CASSIGGRALLNTEAFF; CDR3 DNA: TGTGCCAGTAGTATTGGGGGCAGGGCCCTCTTGAACACTGAAGCTTTCTTT
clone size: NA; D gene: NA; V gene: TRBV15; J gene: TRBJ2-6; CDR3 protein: CATSRDLASSGANVLTF; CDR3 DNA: TGTGCCACCAGCAGAGATCTAGCCTCCTCTGGGGCCAACGTCCTGACTTTC
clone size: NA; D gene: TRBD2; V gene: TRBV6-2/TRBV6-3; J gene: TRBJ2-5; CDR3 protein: CASSYRTGGPSGETQYF; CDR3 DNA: TGTGCCAGCAGTTACAGGACGGGGGGGCCTTCTGGTGAGACCCAGTACTTC
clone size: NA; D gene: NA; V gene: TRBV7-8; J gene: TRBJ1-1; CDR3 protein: CASSPPRGGDTEAFF; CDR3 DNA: TGTGCCAGCAGCCCCCCTCGGGGCGGGGACACTGAAGCTTTCTTT
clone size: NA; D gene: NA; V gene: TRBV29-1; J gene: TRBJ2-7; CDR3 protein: CSVEDQGGAYEQYF; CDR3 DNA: TGCAGCGTTGAAGATCAAGGGGGGGCCTACGAGCAGTACTTC